A single sample gave rise to the 14 T cell receptor beta chains below, sequenced in a study of Graves' ophthalmopathy and Graves' hyperthyroidism. Amplifying from RNA transcripts, the study obtained TCR beta CDR3 regions. The workflow started with a first-round RT-PCR run with HTBI primers and then moved on to a second-round multiplex PCR. TCRdb called the multiplex PCR reads again in MiXCR, with one record for every CDR3 protein. Among about 660,000 distinct CDR3 sequences listed, roughly two fifths were seen once. The sequenced material came from peripheral blood. The receptor source for this set is an adult man with Graves' ophthalmopathy.

In regard to this clonotype: One junction end does not reproduce the germline sequence, and a read error may be involved. This chain uses TRBV7-7 with TRBJ2-2; D may be TRBD2 (5 bases). Germline CDR1 reads SSHAT; CDR2 reads FNYEAQ (reference sequence). This CDR3 region has 15 residues. This CDR3 is CASSLAPGNTGELFF. As DNA, the CDR3 is TGTGCTAGCAGCTTAGCGCCTGGAAACACCGGGGAGCTGTTTTTT.

The rearrangement links TRBV7-2 to TRBJ1-2, with 11 nucleotides matching TRBD1. Germline V lookup: CDR1 SGHTA, CDR2 FQGNSA. CDR3 size: 14 residues. V was pared by 3 bases and J by 8 bases, with 5 bases of the junction left unmatched. The CDR3, as DNA: TGTGCCAGCAGCTTGGGACAGGGGGAAGGAGGCTACACCTTC. Translating gives CASSLGQGEGGYTF.

This clonotype was picked up a small number of times. The chain uses TRBV7-9 and TRBJ1-3; 7 nucleotides line up with TRBD1. V lost 6 bases to trimming and J lost 4 bases; unmatched junction nucleotides: 6. This CDR3 contains 14 residues. Germline V gene lookup returns CDR1 SEHNR and CDR2 FQNEAQ (reference sequence). The CDR3 loop reads CASRLTGWGNTIYF. CDR3 nucleotides: TGTGCCAGCAGACTGACAGGGTGGGGAAACACCATATATTTT.

At least ten counts were recorded for this clonotype. The chain employs TRBV20-1 and TRBJ1-2; D unclear. CDR3 length equals 14 residues. CDR1 is DFQATT, CDR2 SNEGSKA, per germline (reference sequence). The germline V and J ends were trimmed by 6 bases and 5 bases, with 19 bases remaining between them. In DNA, the CDR3 is TGCAGTGCGCAATTTCCCCGGGCCGGTTATGGCTACACCTTC. It is translated as CSAQFPRAGYGYTF.

This clonotype was seen only a few times. This sequence joins TRBV4-1 and TRBJ1-1; TRBD1 matches at 8 bases. CDR3 length: 17 amino acids. Germline-derived CDR1 and CDR2 are MGHRA and YSYEKL. The trim removed 3 bases at V and 1 base at J, leaving 10 bases unmatched. CDR3 in DNA: TGCGCCAGCAGCCATCCACTGACAGGGGCGGGGAACACTGAAGCTTTCTTT. It specifies CASSHPLTGAGNTEAFF.

This clonotype was observed a few times. CDR3 in DNA: TGTGCCAGCAGCCCGCCCGGGACAGGACACAAACCAGCTTTCTTT. It specifies CASSPPGTGHKPAFF. The rearrangement joins TRBV11-1 to TRBJ1-1; 8 nucleotides agree with TRBD1. Germline CDR1 SGHAT, CDR2 FQDESV (reference sequence). This CDR3 contains 15 residues. V trimming: 5 bases; J trimming: 10 bases; junction bases outside the gene matches: 15.

The chain joins TRBV20-1 to TRBJ1-4; D is uncertain. V lost 5 bases and J lost 4, with 29 bases in between. Germline CDR1 reads DFQATT; CDR2 reads SNEGSKA (reference sequence). The CDR3 contains 19 residues. In nucleotides, the CDR3 is TGCAGTGCTGTAGGACGTCAGGTCAGCGGACTAGGGCTTAATGAAAAACTGTTTTTT. It specifies CSAVGRQVSGLGLNEKLFF.

J is TRBJ1-5 and V is TRBV27; 9 nucleotides align to TRBD1. V lost 5 bases, J lost 5 bases, and 10 bases stayed unmatched. The CDR3 is made up of 16 amino acids. CDR1 is MNHEY, CDR2 SMNVEV, per germline (reference sequence). CDR3 in DNA: TGTGCCAGCAGTCCGAGTGGACAGGGGCCCTATCAGCCCCAGCATTTT. Translated: CASSPSGQGPYQPQHF.

This clonotype was observed many times. CDR3 bases: TGTGCCAGTAGTTACGGGACAGGGACCTACGAGCAGTACTTC. It is translated as CASSYGTGTYEQYF. This rearrangement joins TRBV19 to TRBJ2-7; 9 bases are shared with TRBD1. Trimming removed 5 bases from V and 2 bases from J; junction bases left unmatched: 4. The CDR3 loop spans 14 amino acids. Germline V CDR1 and CDR2: LNHDA, SQIVND (reference sequence).

The J gene is TRBJ1-2, the V gene TRBV25-1; D is perhaps TRBD1 (5 bases). This CDR3 is 12 amino acids long. V lost 8 bases and J 2 bases, leaving 9 bases between the germline ends. The germline V gene encodes CDR1 MGHDK and CDR2 SYGVNS. CDR3 in DNA: TGTGCCAGCCGGGACGGGAACTATGGCTACACCTTC. As protein: CASRDGNYGYTF.

The chain joins TRBV15 to TRBJ2-3, with 8 bases fitting TRBD2. There are 16 residues in the CDR3. The germline V gene encodes CDR1 LNHNV and CDR2 YYDKDF (reference sequence). Losses at the gene ends were 1 base for V and 2 bases for J; bases not matched to a gene: 5. This chain's CDR3 is CATSRAGAGDTDTQYF. CDR3 DNA: TGTGCCACCAGCAGAGCCGGAGCGGGAGACACAGATACGCAGTATTTT.

The DNA of the CDR3 is TGTGCCAGCAGCTTGGGACAGGGCTTTAACTATGGCTACACCTTC. Protein product: CASSLGQGFNYGYTF. The chain has TRBV7-9 and TRBJ1-2; 9 positions match TRBD1. The CDR3 consists of 15 residues. CDR1 is SEHNR and CDR2 is FQNEAQ in the germline V gene (reference sequence). V lost 3 bases to trimming and J lost 1 base; unmatched junction nucleotides: 3.

The rearrangement uses TRBV20-1 and TRBJ2-3, with 15 bases identical to TRBD2. Germline assignment: CDR1 DFQATT and CDR2 SNEGSKA (reference sequence). V lost 6 bases and J lost 4; bases outside the gene matches: 8. The CDR3 is 16 amino acids. The CDR3, as DNA: TGCAGTGCGAGCCGGACTAGCGGGGGGGCAGCAGATACGCAGTATTTT. Amino acids: CSASRTSGGAADTQYF.

This clonotype was recorded many times. This chain uses TRBV7-9 with TRBJ1-1, with TRBD1 as a possible D gene (6 bases). The germline V gene has CDR1 SEHNR and CDR2 FQNEAQ (reference sequence). The CDR3 has 13 residues. Trimming cost V 10 bases and J 0 bases, with 12 bases left between them. The CDR3 nucleotides read TGTGCCACCAAGGGGGAAATGAACACTGAAGCTTTCTTT. This translates into CATKGEMNTEAFF.